Each of the 22 T cell receptor beta chains below was sequenced from the same sample in a study of cytomegalovirus exposure and HLA in healthy donors. The study ran its PCR with 60 Vbeta and 13 Jbeta primers. Clones were sequenced by immunoSEQ multiplex PCR, and TCRdb holds only the in-frame ones, with some missing. The sample lists some 130,000 clones, approximately 80% occurring once. Sequenced: PBMCs. All receptors derive from a man between 25 and 39 years old in good health and CMV-seronegative.

The chain is built from TRBV30 and TRBJ1-3; D is uncertain. Per germline, CDR1 GTSNPN and CDR2 SVGIG (reference sequence). V gave up 0 bases and J gave up 7 bases, with 10 bases separating them. This CDR3 is 13 amino acids long. The CDR3 nucleotides read TGTGCCTGGAGTGTTAACACGGGGAACACCATATATTTT. It translates to CAWSVNTGNTIYF. Using reference TRBV30 and TRBJ1-3 for the parts outside the CDR3, the full variable domain is SQTIHQWPATLVQPVGSPLSLECTVEGTSNPNLYWYRQAAGRGLQLLFYSVGIGQISSEVPQNLSASRPQDRQFILSSKKLLLSDSGFYLCAWSVNTGNTIYFGEGSWLTVV.

The chain has TRBV29-1 and TRBJ2-3; 11 bases match TRBD2. Losses at the gene ends were 3 bases for V and 3 bases for J; bases not matched to a gene: 5. Looked up from germline, CDR1 is SQVTM and CDR2 is ANQGSEA. The CDR3 consists of 15 residues. CDR3 in amino acids: CSVEYLAGGTDTQYF. CDR3 coding DNA: TGCAGCGTTGAGTACCTAGCGGGAGGAACAGATACGCAGTATTTT.

The CDR3 coding sequence is TGTGCCAGCAGTGCGGGACAGGGCCCAGAGACCCAGTACTTC. This sequence encodes CASSAGQGPETQYF. This chain connects TRBV28 to TRBJ2-5; TRBD1 aligns across 9 bases. Germline V gene data show CDR1 as MDHEN and CDR2 as SYDVKM. V dropped 5 bases and J dropped 4; count of bases not matched to a gene: 5. The CDR3 length is 14 residues.

V and J are TRBV5-1 and TRBJ1-1; tentatively, D is TRBD1 (5 bases). V was shortened by 4 bases and J by 1 base, with 8 bases between the two germline ends. The CDR3 loop spans 13 amino acids. CDR1 SGHRS and CDR2 YFSETQ come from the germline V gene. CDR3 protein: CASSTGQNTEAFF. DNA of the CDR3: TGCGCCAGCAGCACCGGACAGAACACTGAAGCTTTCTTT.

The CDR3 loop reads CAWSQWGVDNTEAFF. The CDR3 coding sequence is TGTGCCTGGAGCCAATGGGGGGTGGATAACACTGAAGCTTTCTTT. The chain is built from TRBV30 and TRBJ1-1; D perhaps matches TRBD1 (5 bases). The germline V gene has CDR1 GTSNPN and CDR2 SVGIG (reference sequence). The CDR3 extends over 15 amino acids. V was cut by 3 bases and J by 2 bases, with 16 bases left in between.

CDR3 amino acids: CASGRRDYTF. The CDR3 coding sequence is TGTGCCAGCGGTCGGAGGGACTACACCTTC. The chain is built from TRBV6-1 and TRBJ1-2; no reliable D call. The germline gives CDR1 MNHNS, CDR2 SASEGT. This CDR3 spans 10 amino acids. V lost 8 bases and J lost 10, with 11 bases in between.

J is TRBJ2-7 and V is TRBV5-1; 10 nucleotides line up with TRBD2. Losses at the gene ends were 0 bases for V and 5 bases for J; bases not matched to a gene: 2. This CDR3 region has 14 residues. CDR1 and CDR2 from the germline V gene are SGHRS and YFSETQ. The CDR3 DNA sequence: TGCGCCAGCAGCTTGGACCTAGCGGGAGACGAGCAGTACTTC. It specifies CASSLDLAGDEQYF.

The J gene is TRBJ1-5, the V gene TRBV27; 7 bases align to TRBD1. The CDR3 loop spans 17 amino acids. J lost 0 bases, V lost 6 bases, and 11 bases had no gene match. The V gene's germline CDR1 is MNHEY and CDR2 SMNVEV (reference sequence). The CDR3 is CASSPWAGGNSNQPQHF. The CDR3 DNA reads as TGTGCCAGCAGCCCCTGGGCAGGGGGGAATAGCAATCAGCCCCAGCATTTT.

The V call is TRBV29-1, the J call TRBJ1-1; 11 nucleotides match TRBD1. V lost 6 bases and J lost 4; bases outside the gene matches: 4. The germline CDR1 and CDR2 sequences are SQVTM and ANQGSEA. There are 13 residues in the CDR3. The CDR3 sequence: CSVGQGARTEAFF. DNA of the CDR3: TGCAGCGTCGGACAGGGGGCCCGCACTGAAGCTTTCTTT.

This clone was observed a few times. This chain joins TRBV4-3 and TRBJ2-1; D unclear. In germline, CDR1 is LGHNA, CDR2 YSLEER. With 4 bases removed from V and 0 bases from J, the gap between germline ends came to 10 bases. CDR3 length: 15 amino acids. The CDR3 DNA follows: TGCGCCAGCAGCCGGAGCTCGGACTCCTACAATGAGCAGTTCTTC. It yields the protein CASSRSSDSYNEQFF.

This chain links TRBV6-1 with TRBJ2-2; 7 bases are a match to TRBD1. V lost 10 bases, J lost 7 bases, and 12 bases stayed unmatched. Per the germline V gene, CDR1 is MNHNS and CDR2 is SASEGT. The CDR3 consists of 14 residues. The CDR3, as DNA: TGTGCCACCTATCCGGACAGGTTCGGCGGGGAGCTGTTTTTT. It codes for CATYPDRFGGELFF.

The CDR3 DNA reads TGTGCCAGCAGTATACCCCGACATACAGGTGCGGTAGAAGGCTACACCTTC. Translated: CASSIPRHTGAVEGYTF. The V gene is TRBV28, the J gene TRBJ1-2; D is perhaps TRBD1 (5 bases). Deletions cut 5 bases from V and 8 bases from J, with 27 bases between. Germline-derived CDR1 and CDR2 are MDHEN and SYDVKM. The CDR3 contains 17 residues.

The chain is built from TRBV7-2 and TRBJ1-1; D remains unclear. Trimming pared 5 bases from V and 4 bases from J, leaving 8 bases between. CDR3 length equals 12 residues. CDR1 and CDR2 (germline): SGHTA, FQGNSA. DNA of the CDR3: TGTGCCAGCAGCCCGCGAACCACTGAAGCTTTCTTT. It is translated as CASSPRTTEAFF.

Note on this clone: The identical CDR3 is also encoded by other nucleotide sequences in the sample. V usage is TRBV28 and J usage is TRBJ1-1, with D maybe TRBD1 (5 bases). Per the germline V gene, CDR1 is MDHEN and CDR2 is SYDVKM. The CDR3 consists of 12 residues. The germline V and J ends were trimmed by 6 bases and 4 bases, with 9 bases remaining between them. CDR3: CASRTGGTEAFF. In DNA form, the CDR3 reads TGTGCCAGCAGAACGGGGGGCACTGAAGCTTTCTTT.

This clone was found once. J is TRBJ2-7 and V is TRBV11-2, with a tentative D call TRBD1 (5 bases). Germline CDR1 is SGHAT and CDR2 is FQNNGV. The CDR3 runs 15 residues. Trimming shortened V by 3 bases and J by 0 bases, and 12 bases separated the two germline ends. The CDR3 coding sequence is TGTGCCAGCAGCTTCCAAGGGGCCAGCTCCTACGAGCAGTACTTC. Translation gives CASSFQGASSYEQYF.

This sequence joins TRBV10-2 and TRBJ2-2, with 9 bases aligning to TRBD1. Trimming at V came to 6 bases and at J to 9 bases, leaving 8 bases not matched to a gene. Per germline, CDR1 WSHSY and CDR2 SAAADI. The CDR3 has 14 amino acids. The CDR3: CASRPGQGLRELFF. CDR3 nucleotide sequence: TGCGCCAGCAGGCCGGGACAGGGACTGCGGGAGCTGTTTTTT.

The gene calls are TRBV18 and TRBJ1-5, with D perhaps TRBD1 (6 bases). This CDR3 is built from 14 residues. The germline CDR1 and CDR2 sequences are KGHSH and LQKENI. Trimming removed 4 bases from V and 3 bases from J, with 10 bases in between. CDR3 DNA sequence: TGTGCCAGCTCACTACAGGGTAACAATCAGCCCCAGCATTTT. Encoded protein: CASSLQGNNQPQHF.

The V call is TRBV7-2, the J call TRBJ2-7; 10 nucleotides line up with TRBD1. V lost 5 bases and J lost 4; bases outside the gene matches: 8. Germline-derived CDR1 and CDR2 are SGHTA and FQGNSA. The CDR3 runs 15 residues. The CDR3 region has the DNA TGTGCCAGCAGCCTGGGACAGGGGATTCTGTACGAGCAGTACTTC. It translates to CASSLGQGILYEQYF. Using reference TRBV7-2 and TRBJ2-7 for the parts outside the CDR3, the full variable domain is GAGVSQSPSNKVTEKGKDVELRCDPISGHTALYWYRQSLGQGLEFLIYFQGNSAPDKSGLPSDRFSAERTGGSVSTLTIQRTQQEDSAVYLCASSLGQGILYEQYFGPGTRLTVT.

The V gene is TRBV7-9, the J gene TRBJ2-3, with unresolved D. V was shortened by 7 bases and J by 6 bases, with 14 bases between the two germline ends. The germline CDR1 and CDR2 sequences are SEHNR and FQNEAQ (reference sequence). The CDR3 is 13 amino acids. CDR3 loop: CASKRIMSDTQYF. The CDR3 DNA is TGTGCCAGCAAGCGAATAATGTCGGATACGCAGTATTTT.

This chain connects TRBV28 to TRBJ2-7; 7 nucleotides agree with TRBD1. CDR3 size: 13 residues. Losses at the gene ends were 6 bases for V and 3 bases for J; bases not matched to a gene: 5. Germline V lookup: CDR1 MDHEN, CDR2 SYDVKM. The CDR3 DNA follows: TGTGCCAGCAGGAGGGACAGCCTCTACGAGCAGTACTTC. It yields the protein CASRRDSLYEQYF.

The V and J genes are TRBV11-2 and TRBJ2-1; 14 bases match TRBD2. Germline CDR1 is SGHAT and CDR2 is FQNNGV. J gave up 8 bases and V 11 bases, and 5 bases lay outside the gene matches. This CDR3 region has 13 residues. The CDR3 DNA reads as TGTGCCTCGGGACTAGCGGGAGCGGATGAGCAGTTCTTC. Amino acids: CASGLAGADEQFF.

The rearrangement uses TRBV5-4 and TRBJ2-3, with 7 nucleotides matching TRBD2. The CDR3 totals 15 residues. Germline V gene lookup returns CDR1 SGHNT and CDR2 YYREEE (reference sequence). Trimming cost V 4 bases and J 6 bases; bases outside gene matches: 11. The CDR3 protein is CASSKAVAGEDTQYF. The CDR3 DNA sequence: TGTGCCAGCAGCAAGGCGGTGGCGGGAGAGGATACGCAGTATTTT.